A single sample gave rise to the 15 T cell receptor beta chains below, sequenced in a study of T cells in localized non-small cell lung cancer. Clones were sequenced by immunoSEQ multiplex PCR, and TCRdb holds only the in-frame ones, with some missing. Of just over 15,000 clones in the sample, about 89% were seen once. This material consisted of peripheral blood mononuclear cells, taken before any cancer treatment. Receptors originate from a male donor aged 60 or over with stage II lung adenocarcinoma.

The J gene is TRBJ2-1, the V gene TRBV7-6, with D possibly matching TRBD2 (5 bases). Trimming removed 5 bases from V and 9 bases from J, with 17 bases in between. The CDR3 has 14 amino acids. The germline CDR1 and CDR2 sequences are SGHVS and FNYEAQ. CDR3 sequence (DNA): TGTGCCAGCAGCCGCAGGACTGGTGGTAGTGAGCAGTTCTTC. This sequence encodes CASSRRTGGSEQFF.

The chain employs TRBV5-1 and TRBJ2-2; D is unresolved. The germline V and J ends were trimmed by 6 bases and 1 base, with 13 bases remaining between them. CDR1 SGHRS and CDR2 YFSETQ come from the germline V gene. The CDR3 is 15 amino acids. The CDR3 DNA follows: TGCGCCAGCAACTTCAGGACGGGGAACACCGGGGAGCTGTTTTTT. Its translation is CASNFRTGNTGELFF.

The J gene is TRBJ2-1, the V gene TRBV5-1; either TRBD1 or TRBD2 may fit D (6 bases each). The V gene lost 0 bases and the J gene lost 3 bases, with 10 bases spanning the gap. CDR3 length: 15 amino acids. From germline, CDR1 is SGHRS and CDR2 YFSETQ. The CDR3 sequence: CASSLGGGGYNEQFF. In DNA, the CDR3 is TGCGCCAGCAGCTTGGGAGGGGGAGGCTACAATGAGCAGTTCTTC.

The chain links TRBV19 to TRBJ1-5; D is possibly TRBD1 (5 bases). The V end lost 2 bases, the J end lost 3 bases, and 14 bases lay between the germline ends. Looked up from germline, CDR1 is LNHDA and CDR2 is SQIVND (reference sequence). This CDR3 has 16 amino acids. The CDR3, as DNA: TGTGCCAGTAGTATAAGAGCCAGGGAGTACAATCAGCCCCAGCATTTT. Protein: CASSIRAREYNQPQHF.

This clone has just a few counts. This chain uses TRBV4-2 with TRBJ2-1, with TRBD1 as a possible D gene (5 bases). Germline CDR1 is LGHNA and CDR2 is YNFKEQ. V dropped 5 bases and J dropped 3 bases, with 14 bases sitting between them. The CDR3 extends over 15 amino acids. CDR3 amino acids: CASSKQAPFYNEQFF. The CDR3 region has the DNA TGTGCCAGCAGCAAACAGGCGCCCTTCTACAATGAGCAGTTCTTC.

This chain connects TRBV6-6 to TRBJ1-1; D possibly corresponds to TRBD1 (5 bases). Germline V gene sequence: CDR1 MNHNY, CDR2 SVGAGI (reference sequence). The CDR3 totals 11 residues. Trimming cost V 5 bases and J 10 bases, with 11 bases left between them. The CDR3 is CASSQRRGAFF. Written as DNA, the CDR3 is TGTGCCAGCAGTCAAAGGAGGGGAGCTTTCTTT.

V and J are TRBV28 and TRBJ2-1; 7 nucleotides agree with TRBD2. J was trimmed by 0 bases and V by 4 bases; bases with no gene match: 3. The CDR3 has 15 residues. Per germline, CDR1 MDHEN and CDR2 SYDVKM. The CDR3 sequence: CASSSGGSSYNEQFF. The DNA of the CDR3 is TGTGCCAGCAGTTCTGGCGGGAGCTCCTACAATGAGCAGTTCTTC.

This sequence joins TRBV18 and TRBJ1-1; D is unclear. V was cut by 2 bases and J by 4 bases, with 11 bases left in between. The CDR3 is 14 residues long. Per the germline V gene, CDR1 is KGHSH and CDR2 is LQKENI. The CDR3 sequence is CASSPGVTGTEAFF. The CDR3 coding sequence is TGTGCCAGCTCACCAGGGGTAACTGGCACTGAAGCTTTCTTT.

This chain joins TRBV11-2 and TRBJ1-2, with D tentatively TRBD1 (6 bases). The germline V and J ends were trimmed by 5 bases and 1 base, with 14 bases remaining between them. The length of the CDR3 is 15 residues. Germline V lookup: CDR1 SGHAT, CDR2 FQNNGV. CDR3 sequence reads: CASSPQTGNNYGYTF. In DNA, the CDR3 is TGTGCCAGCAGCCCACAGACAGGAAATAACTATGGCTACACCTTC.

V usage is TRBV5-1 and J usage is TRBJ2-7, with D tentatively TRBD1 (5 bases). The ends were cut back, 4 bases at V and 5 bases at J, with 16 bases in the middle. The CDR3 spans 14 residues. Germline CDR1 SGHRS, CDR2 YFSETQ. The CDR3 DNA sequence: TGCGCCAGCAGCCTGGTTGGGGTAGGGGACGAGCAGTACTTC. Its translation is CASSLVGVGDEQYF.

V is TRBV11-2 and J is TRBJ1-4; D not resolved. Trimming took 5 bases from V and 5 from J, leaving 15 bases between them. The germline CDR1 and CDR2 sequences are SGHAT and FQNNGV. The CDR3 is made up of 15 amino acids. The CDR3 DNA follows: TGTGCCAGCAGCCTAGGTGGCCGGCCGAATGAAAAACTGTTTTTT. Translation gives CASSLGGRPNEKLFF.

The genes are TRBV19 and TRBJ2-7, with TRBD1 matching over 8 bases. In germline, CDR1 is LNHDA, CDR2 SQIVND (reference sequence). V shed 4 bases, J shed 1 base, and the junction held 3 bases outside the gene matches. The length of the CDR3 is 14 residues. The CDR3: CASSTQGASYEQYF. The DNA for the CDR3 is TGTGCCAGTAGTACCCAGGGGGCATCCTACGAGCAGTACTTC.

The chain uses TRBV29-1 and TRBJ2-3, with D possibly TRBD1 on 6 matching bases. V shed 5 bases and J shed 2 bases, with 14 bases lying between them. The CDR3 totals 14 residues. The germline CDR1 and CDR2 sequences are SQVTM and ANQGSEA. The CDR3 reads CSVSRGPPTDTQYF. The CDR3 DNA follows: TGCAGCGTTAGCAGGGGCCCTCCCACAGATACGCAGTATTTT.

The V gene is TRBV6-5, the J gene TRBJ2-2, with D possibly matching TRBD2 (5 bases). V dropped 8 bases and J dropped 6 bases, with 16 bases sitting between them. The CDR3 extends over 14 amino acids. CDR1 and CDR2 (germline): MNHEY, SVGAGI. Here the CDR3 DNA reads TGTGCCAGCCGACCTCTTGGAGGCCCCGGGGAGCTGTTTTTT. Translating gives CASRPLGGPGELFF.

The chain carries TRBV18 and TRBJ2-5; 9 nucleotides agree with TRBD1. Unmatched junction bases numbered 4, after V lost 0 bases and J lost 5 bases. The CDR3 loop spans 15 amino acids. Germline CDR1 and CDR2: KGHSH and LQKENI. CDR3 residues: CASSPPTGGRETQYF. Written as DNA, the CDR3 is TGTGCCAGCTCACCACCGACAGGGGGAAGGGAGACCCAGTACTTC.